A single sample gave rise to the 16 T cell receptor beta chains below, sequenced in a study of blood T cell repertoires in COVID-19 (dated by TCRdb to 2019 to 2021). Preparation of the library involved the immunoSEQ multiplex PCR assay. The source is immuneACCESS, and TCRdb retained only in-frame sequences with V and J called. Part of the clones is not carried over; for the studies checked, unresolved V genes explain less than half of this, and the remainder is unexplained. In this sample the table shows about 40,000 clones, roughly 90% of which occur a single time. Of the sample, about a tenth is held by the ten largest clones. Sequencing was performed on peripheral blood. The receptors were gathered from a woman of 80 years or more with active COVID-19.

This chain connects TRBV28 to TRBJ2-6; 12 bases are a match to TRBD2. The CDR3 totals 18 residues. CDR1 MDHEN and CDR2 SYDVKM come from the germline V gene. Trimming at V came to 6 bases and at J to 0 bases, leaving 6 bases not matched to a gene. CDR3 sequence (DNA): TGTGCCAGCAGAACGCCTAGCGGGGGGGGCTCTGGGGCCAACGTCCTGACTTTC. Its translation: CASRTPSGGGSGANVLTF.

The chain links TRBV7-6 to TRBJ1-6; no clear D gene. CDR1 SGHVS and CDR2 FNYEAQ come from the germline V gene. The germline V and J ends were trimmed by 5 bases and 2 bases, with 7 bases remaining between them. The CDR3 sequence is 14 residues long. The DNA for the CDR3 is TGTGCCAGCAGCCAGTCCCCCTATAATTCACCCCTCCACTTT. Translating gives CASSQSPYNSPLHF.

V is TRBV3-1 (or the pseudogene TRBV3-2) and J is TRBJ2-1, with a tentative D call TRBD2 (6 bases). This CDR3 contains 14 residues. V gave up 5 bases and J gave up 6 bases, with 14 bases separating them. CDR1 is LGHDT, CDR2 YNNKEL, per germline (reference sequence). The CDR3 is CASSTGVLFNEQFF. For the CDR3, the DNA is TGTGCCAGCAGCACGGGGGTCTTATTCAATGAGCAGTTCTTC.

This rearrangement joins TRBV5-8 to TRBJ1-1, with D possibly matching TRBD1 (5 bases). V was pared by 2 bases and J by 1 base, with 12 bases between. CDR3 length equals 15 residues. The germline V gene encodes CDR1 SGHTS and CDR2 YDEGEE. The CDR3 DNA follows: TGTGCCAGCAGCTTCCCCGGCAGGGAGAACACTGAAGCTTTCTTT. Translating gives CASSFPGRENTEAFF. Variable domain in full (rest from reference TRBV5-8 and TRBJ1-1): EAGVTQSPTHLIKTRGQQATLRCSPISGHTSVYWYQQALGLGLQFLLWYDEGEERNRGNFPPRFSGRQFPNYSSELNVNALELEDSALYLCASSFPGRENTEAFFGQGTRLTVV.

This rearrangement joins TRBV6-5 to TRBJ1-2; D remains ambiguous. The germline CDR1 and CDR2 sequences are MNHEY and SVGAGI. V was clipped by 4 bases and J by 2 bases, with 11 bases between them. There are 14 residues in the CDR3. CDR3 sequence reads: CASSFPTGNYGYTF. DNA of the CDR3: TGTGCCAGCAGTTTTCCGACTGGAAACTATGGCTACACCTTC.

The chain has TRBV3-1 (or the pseudogene TRBV3-2) and TRBJ2-4, with 7 positions matching TRBD2. Germline CDR1 LGHDT, CDR2 YNNKEL (reference sequence). Trimming removed 3 bases from V and 0 bases from J; junction bases left unmatched: 5. This CDR3 comprises 16 residues. CDR3 residues: CASSQGGGLAKNIQYF. CDR3 sequence (DNA): TGTGCCAGCAGCCAGGGGGGGGGTTTAGCCAAAAACATTCAGTACTTC.

The J gene is TRBJ2-1, the V gene TRBV19, with D tentatively TRBD1 (6 bases). The V end was cut by 6 bases, the J end by 0 bases, with 12 bases between. Looked up from germline, CDR1 is LNHDA and CDR2 is SQIVND (reference sequence). The CDR3 is 15 residues long. This chain's CDR3 is CASSPDRSSYNEQFF. CDR3 sequence (DNA): TGTGCCAGTAGCCCTGACAGGAGCTCCTACAATGAGCAGTTCTTC.

The V gene is TRBV7-8, the J gene TRBJ1-1; a possible D gene is TRBD1 (5 bases). Between the trimmed V and J ends, which lost 3 bases and 4 bases, there was a span of 15 bases. The length of the CDR3 is 15 residues. Germline V gene sequence: CDR1 SGHVS, CDR2 FQNEAQ. The CDR3 region has the DNA TGTGCCAGCAGCTTCGGTGACAGATACCTCACTGAAGCTTTCTTT. This translates into CASSFGDRYLTEAFF.

The V call is TRBV4-3, the J call TRBJ1-5; no firm D call. In germline, CDR1 is LGHNA, CDR2 YSLEER. The CDR3 extends over 14 amino acids. V was cut by 7 bases and J by 3 bases, with 13 bases left in between. Here the CDR3 reads CASKGGYANQPQHF. Here the CDR3 DNA reads TGCGCCAGCAAGGGAGGGTATGCCAATCAGCCCCAGCATTTT.

J is TRBJ2-7 and V is TRBV25-1; 9 bases line up with TRBD1. The ends lost 11 bases at V and 4 bases at J; junction bases unmatched: 12. The CDR3 is made up of 14 amino acids. Germline loops: CDR1 MGHDK, CDR2 SYGVNS. The CDR3 here is CAVRRDRVLYEQYF. For the CDR3, the DNA is TGTGCCGTCCGCCGGGACAGGGTCTTGTACGAGCAGTACTTC.

The chain joins TRBV6-4 to TRBJ1-1, with D perhaps TRBD1 (5 bases). V was trimmed by 0 bases and J by 6 bases, leaving 11 bases between them. Germline CDR1 MRHNA, CDR2 SNTAGT. The CDR3 consists of 14 residues. The CDR3 is CASSDSKGIAEAFF. The CDR3 nucleotides read TGTGCCAGCAGTGACTCTAAGGGGATAGCTGAAGCTTTCTTT.

The CDR3 protein is CASSLQYSNSPLHF. Here the CDR3 DNA reads TGTGCCAGCAGTTTACAATACAGTAATTCACCCCTCCACTTT. This chain connects TRBV6-5 to TRBJ1-6; D gene uncertain. Trimming left V 4 bases short and J 6 bases short, with 10 bases between. Germline CDR1 reads MNHEY; CDR2 reads SVGAGI. The CDR3 is 14 residues long.

This clone was counted between two and nine times. V and J are TRBV3-1 (or the pseudogene TRBV3-2) and TRBJ2-3; D unresolved. The CDR3 covers 14 residues. Trimming took 2 bases from V and 3 from J, leaving 9 bases between them. Germline loops: CDR1 LGHDT, CDR2 YNNKEL (reference sequence). CDR3 residues: CASSQFQATDTQYF. CDR3 sequence (DNA): TGTGCCAGCAGCCAATTCCAGGCGACAGATACGCAGTATTTT.

The chain couples TRBV6-2 or TRBV6-3 to TRBJ2-3; 9 bases match TRBD2. The length of the CDR3 is 16 residues. V was clipped by 6 bases and J by 4 bases; unmatched bases: 11. The V gene's germline CDR1 is MNHEY and CDR2 SVGEGT. As DNA, the CDR3 is TGTGCCAGCAGCCCTATTTGGCGGGGGGGCTCAGATACGCAGTATTTT. Translated, it gives CASSPIWRGGSDTQYF.

J is TRBJ1-4 and V is TRBV28; 8 nucleotides match TRBD1. The CDR3 runs 15 residues. With V trimmed by 6 bases and J by 5 bases, 8 bases remained unmatched. Germline V gene data show CDR1 as MDHEN and CDR2 as SYDVKM. The CDR3 loop is CASSLRRDRNEKLFF. The CDR3 nucleotides are TGTGCCAGCAGCCTCAGGAGGGACAGGAATGAAAAACTGTTTTTT.

The chain joins TRBV30 to TRBJ1-5; D unresolved. This CDR3 contains 14 residues. V was pared by 0 bases and J by 5 bases, with 11 bases between. In germline, CDR1 is GTSNPN, CDR2 SVGIG (reference sequence). The CDR3 DNA sequence: TGTGCCTGGAGTGTAGCGGCCCTTGATCAGCCCCAGCATTTT. This gives the protein CAWSVAALDQPQHF.